This T cell receptor (beta chain) was sequenced in a study of beta chain features in type 1 diabetes. The overall study: When patients were set against healthy donors, age, gender and cell yields were similar.

Whole-study results and caveats: Shorter TCRB CDR3s, moderately but significantly so, were found in Type 1 diabetes patients in all four CD4+ subsets.

The isolated RNA, all of it, was reverse transcribed, so expressed TCRB transcripts were what got sequenced. Reads for stem cell-like memory T cell samples averaged around 1 million. Some clones are missing from TCRdb's copy, which holds only in-frame ones; the method was immunoSEQ multiplex PCR. The profile covers 50,000 to 55,000 clones, with about three fifths appearing a single time and around 0.29% taken by the ten largest. In the case of this clone: Its antigen is unidentified.

Trimming left V 4 bases short and J 8 bases short, with 20 bases between. The CDR3 is 14 residues long. Per the germline V gene, CDR1 is SQVTM and CDR2 is ANQGSEA. The chain recombines TRBV29-1 with TRBJ1-1, with D maybe TRBD1 (6 bases). The sequencing input was stem cell memory CD4+ T cells from blood. This TCR came from a woman in her 30s with type 1 diabetes. The CDR3 region is CSVVFMDSSAEAFF. CDR3 in DNA: TGCAGCGTTGTCTTTATGGACAGTTCAGCCGAAGCTTTCTTT.